This entry features one T cell receptor (beta chain) sequence. Its antigen remains unidentified. This sample is drawn from a study of shared clonotypes between healthy human individuals. The assay was immunoSEQ multiplex PCR, and TCRdb's table has in-frame clones only and misses some. Of nearly 600,000 clones listed, around 95% are singletons. Study observations and caveats: Some clonotypes were shared by all four sorted-subset donors, while others were not shared. The non-shared ones had lower generation probabilities than the shared ones.

It was CD45RO-negative cells, positively selected for CCR7, that made up naive CD8 cells, with terminally differentiated effector memory CD45RA+ cells excluded. Germline CDR1 reads KGHSH; CDR2 reads LQKENI. Trimming shortened V by 2 bases and J by 0 bases, and 9 bases separated the two germline ends. This CDR3 contains 15 residues. The genes are TRBV18 and TRBJ2-3, with no clear D. Sequenced sample: naive CD8+ T cells sorted from blood. The sequence came from a woman between 25 and 40 years old in good health. CDR3 amino acids: CASSPTSSSTDTQYF. The DNA for the CDR3 is TGTGCCAGCTCACCAACAAGCTCTAGCACAGATACGCAGTATTTT. Full variable domain (missing parts from reference TRBV18 and TRBJ2-3): NAGVMQNPRHLVRRRGQEARLRCSPMKGHSHVYWYRQLPEEGLKFMVYLQKENIIDESGMPKERFSAEFPKEGPSILRIQQVVRGDSAAYFCASSPTSSSTDTQYFGPGTRLTVL.